The 22 T cell receptor beta chains in this list originate from one sample, sequenced in a study of metastatic and nonmetastatic thyroid tumors. Via MiXCR, TCRdb re-called the PCR reads. The profile shows approximately 5,200 clones, roughly 35% of them singletons. Not a single patient had been given any form of treatment at any point before undergoing thyroid surgery. Sequencing used tumor tissue. Source of these receptors: a male donor with papillary thyroid cancer or a benign thyroid nodule (not recorded which). Some clones in this sample may be carry-over from other donors' samples.

This clone was counted a single time. The chain carries TRBV11-3 and TRBJ2-2; D tentatively reads TRBD1 or TRBD2 (5 bases each). V was pared by 6 bases and J by 2 bases, with 10 bases between. The V gene's germline CDR1 is SGHNT and CDR2 YENEEA. The CDR3 is 14 amino acids. The CDR3 DNA sequence: TGTGCCAGCAGACGGGACGTCAACACCGGGGAGCTGTTTTTT. Protein: CASRRDVNTGELFF.

This clone was recorded a few times. The CDR3: CASRDGRDRHSNQPQHF. CDR3 DNA sequence: TGTGCCAGCAGGGATGGCCGGGACAGACATAGCAATCAGCCCCAGCATTTT. V and J are TRBV6-1 and TRBJ1-5, with TRBD1 matching 7 bases. CDR3 length equals 17 residues. V was pared by 6 bases and J by 0 bases, with 11 bases of the junction left unmatched. Germline V gene lookup returns CDR1 MNHNS and CDR2 SASEGT.

For this clone: A clone one base away is much larger, so this may be a read error. Other DNA sequences in the sample encode the same CDR3. This chain connects TRBV28 to TRBJ1-1; TRBD1 agrees at 9 bases. Germline V CDR1 and CDR2: MDHEN, SYDVKM. The CDR3 covers 15 residues. The CDR3 region has the DNA TGTGCCAGCAGTTTCCTTGACAGGGGGATGTCTGAAGCTTTTTTT. Its translation: CASSFLDRGMSEAFF. Supplemented by reference TRBV28 and TRBJ1-1, the full variable domain reads DVKVTQSSRYLVKRTGEKVFLECVQDMDHENMFWYRQDPGLGLRLIYFSYDVKMKEKGDIPEGYSVSREKKERFSLILESASTNQTSMYLCASSFLDRGMSEAFFGQGTRLTVV.

V is TRBV20-1 and J is TRBJ2-1, with unresolved D. CDR3 length: 15 amino acids. The V gene lost 3 bases and the J gene lost 3 bases, with 15 bases spanning the gap. Germline CDR1 DFQATT, CDR2 SNEGSKA (reference sequence). CDR3 DNA: TGCAGTGCTAGTCCCCCCCAGCCAAACTACAATGAGCAGTTCTTC. Protein sequence: CSASPPQPNYNEQFF.

This rearrangement joins TRBV20-1 to TRBJ2-7; D remains ambiguous. Trimming removed 5 bases from V and 5 bases from J, with 13 bases in between. CDR1 and CDR2 from the germline V gene are DFQATT and SNEGSKA (reference sequence). CDR3 length: 12 residues. CDR3: CSASRPRDEQYF. CDR3 sequence (DNA): TGCAGTGCTTCGCGCCCCAGAGACGAGCAGTACTTC.

The genes are TRBV7-2 and TRBJ2-7; D is uncertain. V was shortened by 1 base and J by 7 bases, with 11 bases between the two germline ends. Germline-derived CDR1 and CDR2 are SGHTA and FQGNSA. This CDR3 has 13 residues. The DNA for the CDR3 is TGTGCCAGCAGCTTAGAAGGCTCTGGGGAGCAGTACTTC. This sequence encodes CASSLEGSGEQYF.

The chain recombines TRBV6-1 with TRBJ1-5, with D uncertain. Germline V CDR1 and CDR2: MNHNS, SASEGT. Trimming left V 7 bases short and J 16 bases short, with 20 bases between. The CDR3 totals 12 residues. Written as DNA, the CDR3 is TGTGCCAGCACCCCGTCCGACGGTCCGGGACATTTT. It yields the protein CASTPSDGPGHF.

This clone is large by share. The V and J genes are TRBV11-2 and TRBJ1-5; D is undetermined. The germline V gene encodes CDR1 SGHAT and CDR2 FQNNGV. Trimming took off 5 bases at V and 0 bases at J, with 11 bases between the two ends. The CDR3 has 15 residues. This chain's CDR3 is CASSTEGGSNQPQHF. The CDR3 nucleotides read TGTGCCAGCAGCACAGAGGGTGGTAGCAATCAGCCCCAGCATTTT.

The chain carries TRBV20-1 and TRBJ1-2; D not certain. Trimming pared 5 bases from V and 4 bases from J, leaving 17 bases between. Germline assignment: CDR1 DFQATT and CDR2 SNEGSKA (reference sequence). The length of the CDR3 is 14 residues. CDR3 in amino acids: CSASGSGRGYGYTF. The CDR3 region has the DNA TGCAGTGCTTCTGGGAGTGGGAGAGGCTATGGCTACACCTTC.

V is TRBV19 and J is TRBJ1-2, with unresolved D. Germline CDR1 reads LNHDA; CDR2 reads SQIVND (reference sequence). The CDR3 spans 11 residues. V lost 2 bases to trimming and J lost 5 bases, with 3 bases between them. CDR3 bases: TGTGCCAGTAGTATACAGTATGGCTACACCTTC. Encoded protein: CASSIQYGYTF.

This clone was counted only a few times. V and J are TRBV6-1 and TRBJ2-1, with D uncertain. Trimming shortened V by 2 bases and J by 6 bases, and 8 bases separated the two germline ends. Germline V lookup: CDR1 MNHNS, CDR2 SASEGT. This CDR3 has 13 residues. In DNA, the CDR3 is TGTGCCAGCAGTGAATTCATAGGCAATGAGCAGTTCTTC. Encoded protein: CASSEFIGNEQFF.

By sample fraction, this clone is large. This chain connects TRBV5-5 to TRBJ1-2; 7 bases agree with TRBD1. From germline, CDR1 is SGHKS and CDR2 YYEKEE (reference sequence). J lost 4 bases, V lost 2 bases, and 8 bases had no gene match. The CDR3 runs to 15 residues. The CDR3 region has the DNA TGTGCCAGCAGCTTTCTCGGCAGGGGGACCTATGGCTACACCTTC. Protein: CASSFLGRGTYGYTF. The whole variable domain, filled in from reference TRBV5-5 and TRBJ1-2, reads DAGVTQSPTHLIKTRGQQVTLRCSPISGHKSVSWYQQVLGQGPQFIFQYYEKEERGRGNFPDRFSARQFPNYSSELNVNALLLGDSALYLCASSFLGRGTYGYTFGSGTRLTVV.

The V and J genes are TRBV3-1 and TRBJ1-1; D remains unclear. This CDR3 is built from 16 residues. In germline, CDR1 is LGHDT, CDR2 YNNKEL (reference sequence). V gave up 1 base and J gave up 7 bases, with 19 bases separating them. The CDR3 spells CASSQGPLGWGNEAFF. The DNA for the CDR3 is TGTGCCAGCAGCCAAGGCCCCTTAGGATGGGGAAATGAAGCTTTCTTT.

This clone is deemed large. This chain connects TRBV19 to TRBJ1-2; 11 positions agree with TRBD1. After removal of 6 bases from V and 2 bases from J, the junction contained 5 bases not matched to a gene. The CDR3 covers 15 residues. Germline-derived CDR1 and CDR2 are LNHDA and SQIVND (reference sequence). The CDR3 nucleotides read TGTGCCAGTAGCCCGGACAGGGGGCAAAACTATGGCTACACCTTC. Protein: CASSPDRGQNYGYTF. Full variable domain (missing parts from reference TRBV19 and TRBJ1-2): DGGITQSPKYLFRKEGQNVTLSCEQNLNHDAMYWYRQDPGQGLRLIYYSQIVNDFQKGDIAEGYSVSREKKESFPLTVTSAQKNPTAFYLCASSPDRGQNYGYTFGSGTRLTVV.

In its sample, this clone was seen a few times. The rearrangement links TRBV27 to TRBJ1-5; D unclear. Germline CDR1 reads MNHEY; CDR2 reads SMNVEV (reference sequence). The CDR3 covers 13 residues. The V end lost 5 bases, the J end lost 2 bases, and 7 bases lay between the germline ends. The chain's CDR3 is CASSVDGNQPQHF. The CDR3 nucleotides read TGTGCCAGCAGTGTGGACGGCAATCAGCCCCAGCATTTT.

This clone was seen a single time. The chain carries TRBV18 and TRBJ1-1; D is ambiguous. This CDR3 has 13 amino acids. CDR1 is KGHSH, CDR2 LQKENI, per germline. Trimming shortened V by 5 bases and J by 8 bases, and 15 bases separated the two germline ends. The CDR3 spells CASSKSDFAEAFF. CDR3 nucleotides: TGTGCCAGCTCAAAAAGTGACTTCGCAGAAGCTTTCTTT.

J is TRBJ2-7 and V is TRBV27; TRBD2 aligns across 9 bases. V was clipped by 4 bases and J by 3 bases; unmatched bases: 4. From germline, CDR1 is MNHEY and CDR2 SMNVEV (reference sequence). The CDR3 sequence is 14 residues long. The CDR3 loop reads CASSSSGVDYEQYF. As DNA, the CDR3 is TGTGCCAGCAGTTCTAGCGGGGTTGACTACGAGCAGTACTTC.

This clone was seen a few times. The chain uses TRBV12-3 or TRBV12-4 and TRBJ1-5; D uncertain. The length of the CDR3 is 15 residues. V lost 3 bases and J 2 bases, leaving 11 bases between the germline ends. The CDR3 spells CASSLWGEGNQPQHF. The CDR3 nucleotides read TGTGCCAGCAGTTTGTGGGGAGAGGGCAATCAGCCCCAGCATTTT.

This chain joins TRBV6-5 and TRBJ1-2, with D hard to call. Trimming took 2 bases from V and 4 from J, leaving 2 bases between them. The CDR3 is made up of 11 amino acids. Germline assignment: CDR1 MNHEY and CDR2 SVGAGI. In nucleotides, the CDR3 is TGTGCCAGCAGTTACGGCTATGGCTACACCTTC. It translates to CASSYGYGYTF.

This clone has just a few counts. The chain is built from TRBV9 and TRBJ2-7; D may be TRBD1 (6 bases). Per the germline V gene, CDR1 is SGDLS and CDR2 is YYNGEE. The CDR3 covers 14 residues. Trimming stripped 4 bases from V and 5 bases from J, with 16 bases between. Written as DNA, the CDR3 is TGTGCCAGCAGCCCTCTTCACCGGGACAACGAGCAGTACTTC. Its translation: CASSPLHRDNEQYF.

The chain employs TRBV19 and TRBJ2-2; 13 bases are a match to TRBD2. V lost 5 bases to trimming and J lost 6 bases; unmatched junction nucleotides: 6. In germline, CDR1 is LNHDA, CDR2 SQIVND (reference sequence). The CDR3 spans 16 residues. In DNA, the CDR3 is TGTGCCAGTAGTCCATGGACTAGCGGGAGTGCCGGGGAGCTGTTTTTT. Translating it yields CASSPWTSGSAGELFF.

In this sample, this clone turned up a few times. The CDR3: CASSYARDWNTGELFF. The CDR3 nucleotides read TGTGCCAGCAGTTACGCCCGGGACTGGAACACCGGGGAGCTGTTTTTT. This chain connects TRBV6-2 or TRBV6-3 to TRBJ2-2; tentative D call: TRBD2 (6 bases). Germline-derived CDR1 and CDR2 are MNHEY and SVGEGT. V shed 2 bases and J shed 1 base, with 11 bases lying between them. This CDR3 spans 16 amino acids.